A single sample gave rise to the 27 T cell receptor beta chains below, sequenced in a study of T cell responses to AZD1222 COVID-19 vaccine. Using immunoSEQ multiplex PCR, the repertoire was profiled, and TCRdb retains in-frame clones only, with some absent. The repertoire holds roughly 150,000 clones, with about 89% as singletons. Sequenced here: peripheral blood, sampled 28 days after the second AZD1222 dose. The receptor source for this set is an adult who received the AZD1222 COVID-19 vaccine.

In its sample, this clone was seen once. This rearrangement joins TRBV29-1 to TRBJ2-2, with a tentative D call TRBD2 (5 bases). Germline V lookup: CDR1 SQVTM, CDR2 ANQGSEA. The CDR3 extends over 11 amino acids. V shed 7 bases and J shed 5 bases, with 8 bases lying between them. This chain's CDR3 is CSAGETGELFF. The CDR3 DNA follows: TGCAGCGCTGGGGAGACCGGGGAGCTGTTTTTT.

V gene TRBV6-2 or TRBV6-3 combines with J gene TRBJ2-2; D may be TRBD1 (6 bases). This CDR3 is 16 amino acids long. Between the trimmed V and J ends, which lost 0 bases and 4 bases, there was a span of 12 bases. Germline assignment: CDR1 MNHEY and CDR2 SVGEGT. The DNA for the CDR3 is TGTGCCAGCAGTTACTCGGGGGCTATTGGCACCGGGGAGCTGTTTTTT. It codes for CASSYSGAIGTGELFF.

The rearrangement joins TRBV18 to TRBJ2-3; D remains unclear. This CDR3 has 12 residues. From germline, CDR1 is KGHSH and CDR2 LQKENI. V lost 5 bases and J lost 4, with 7 bases in between. CDR3 sequence (DNA): TGTGCCAGCTCATACCGGGCAGATACGCAGTATTTT. As protein: CASSYRADTQYF.

The CDR3 nucleotides are TGTGCCAGCAGCCTAAACGGTCAGCCCCAGCATTTT. Translation: CASSLNGQPQHF. V usage is TRBV3-1 (or the pseudogene TRBV3-2) and J usage is TRBJ1-5; D call uncertain. The V end lost 4 bases, the J end lost 6 bases, and 7 bases lay between the germline ends. The CDR3 runs 12 residues. Germline loops: CDR1 LGHDT, CDR2 YNNKEL (reference sequence).

J is TRBJ2-3 and V is TRBV9, with 16 bases lining up with TRBD2. Germline V gives CDR1 SGDLS, CDR2 YYNGEE. Trimming took 4 bases from V and 4 from J; bases not matched to a gene: 6. The CDR3 extends over 17 amino acids. CDR3 nucleotide sequence: TGTGCCAGCAGCCCCCGGGGACTAGCGGGAGGGTCAGATACGCAGTATTTT. Amino acids: CASSPRGLAGGSDTQYF.

The rearrangement joins TRBV2 to TRBJ2-7; D possibly corresponds to TRBD1 (6 bases). This CDR3 has 13 residues. CDR1 is SNHLY and CDR2 is FYNNEI in the germline V gene. Trimming took 4 bases from V and 6 from J, leaving 13 bases between them. The CDR3 loop reads CASSAGELSEQYF. CDR3 in DNA: TGTGCCAGCAGTGCAGGGGAGCTGAGCGAGCAGTACTTC.

The sample holds a few counts of this clone. V and J are TRBV29-1 and TRBJ2-5, with TRBD2 as a possible D gene (6 bases). Trimming pared 4 bases from V and 5 bases from J, leaving 17 bases between. CDR1 is SQVTM and CDR2 is ANQGSEA in the germline V gene. The CDR3 extends over 14 amino acids. CDR3 sequence (DNA): TGCAGCGTTGGGGCAGGCGCGGGGAGGGAGACCCAGTACTTC. Protein product: CSVGAGAGRETQYF.

This clone was picked up a small number of times. The chain couples TRBV4-3 to TRBJ1-2; 10 bases are a match to TRBD1. J was trimmed by 4 bases and V by 3 bases; bases with no gene match: 8. The germline V gene encodes CDR1 LGHNA and CDR2 YSLEER. This CDR3 spans 16 amino acids. This chain's CDR3 is CASSQDGTGALYGYTF. The CDR3 nucleotides are TGCGCCAGCAGCCAGGACGGGACAGGGGCCCTCTATGGCTACACCTTC.

This chain connects TRBV9 to TRBJ2-7; 7 bases are a match to TRBD2. This CDR3 region has 15 residues. Unmatched junction bases numbered 9, after V lost 0 bases and J lost 6 bases. The germline V gene encodes CDR1 SGDLS and CDR2 YYNGEE. In nucleotides, the CDR3 is TGTGCCAGCAGCGTAGGTCTGCGGCGGGAGAGCGAGCAGTACTTC. Residues: CASSVGLRRESEQYF.

The chain has TRBV21-1 and TRBJ2-1. TRBV21-1 is annotated as a pseudogene. CDR3 length: 15 residues. DNA of the CDR3: TGTGCCAGCAGCAAAGCGCTGATAGACGATAATGAGCAGTTCTTC. This codes for CASSKALIDDNEQFF.

The DNA for the CDR3 is TGTGCCAGCAGCCCACTCCGGGAGGGGGGCGGCTACACCTTC. It yields the protein CASSPLREGGGYTF. The chain links TRBV28 to TRBJ1-2, with D possibly TRBD1 on 6 matching bases. CDR3 length: 14 amino acids. V lost 6 bases and J lost 8, with 19 bases in between. Germline loops: CDR1 MDHEN, CDR2 SYDVKM.

This clone was observed once. The chain links TRBV5-4 to TRBJ1-6, with 7 bases matching TRBD1. CDR3 length: 15 residues. V lost 1 base and J lost 7; bases outside the gene matches: 5. Germline V gene lookup returns CDR1 SGHNT and CDR2 YYREEE (reference sequence). DNA of the CDR3: TGTGCCAGCAGCTTGACCGGGACAGAGAATTCACCCCTCCACTTT. This gives the protein CASSLTGTENSPLHF.

This chain uses TRBV30 with TRBJ1-4; weak D call: TRBD1 (5 bases). Germline assignment: CDR1 GTSNPN and CDR2 SVGIG (reference sequence). CDR3 size: 14 residues. V was shortened by 5 bases and J by 3 bases, with 13 bases between the two germline ends. This CDR3 reads CAWARPGPNEKLFF. The CDR3 region has the DNA TGTGCCTGGGCCCGGCCGGGACCTAATGAAAAACTGTTTTTT.

This clone was seen only once. Here the CDR3 reads CASSIPSTAYYGYTF. CDR3 DNA sequence: TGTGCCAGTAGTATCCCCTCGACAGCCTACTATGGCTACACCTTC. The J gene is TRBJ1-2, the V gene TRBV19; tentatively, D is TRBD1 (5 bases). The germline V gene has CDR1 LNHDA and CDR2 SQIVND (reference sequence). V was trimmed by 3 bases and J by 3 bases, leaving 14 bases between them. This CDR3 is built from 15 residues.

In this sample, this clone turned up a few times. The chain recombines TRBV19 with TRBJ1-5, with TRBD1 identical over 9 bases. The CDR3 is made up of 15 amino acids. The germline V gene has CDR1 LNHDA and CDR2 SQIVND (reference sequence). The trim removed 3 bases at V and 9 bases at J, leaving 9 bases unmatched. This chain's CDR3 is CASSIPRTGDSPQHF. CDR3 coding DNA: TGTGCCAGTAGTATCCCTCGGACAGGGGACTCGCCCCAGCATTTT.

The J gene is TRBJ2-1, the V gene TRBV9, with 14 positions matching TRBD2. V shed 0 bases, J shed 7 bases, and the junction held 12 bases outside the gene matches. CDR1 and CDR2 (germline): SGDLS, YYNGEE. The CDR3 contains 19 residues. This CDR3 reads CASSVEVTSGRAFTNEQFF. CDR3 in DNA: TGTGCCAGCAGCGTAGAAGTGACTAGCGGGAGGGCCTTCACGAATGAGCAGTTCTTC. Full variable domain (missing parts from reference TRBV9 and TRBJ2-1): DSGVTQTPKHLITATGQRVTLRCSPRSGDLSVYWYQQSLDQGLQFLIQYYNGEERAKGNILERFSAQQFPDLHSELNLSSLELGDSALYFCASSVEVTSGRAFTNEQFFGPGTRLTVL.

The chain has TRBV5-1 and TRBJ1-4, with D possibly TRBD1 on 5 matching bases. Germline loops: CDR1 SGHRS, CDR2 YFSETQ. The CDR3 loop spans 14 amino acids. Between the trimmed V and J ends, which lost 4 bases and 7 bases, there was a span of 14 bases. As DNA, the CDR3 is TGCGCCAGCAGCCCGGGTGGGGCAGGTGAAAAACTGTTTTTT. It yields the protein CASSPGGAGEKLFF.

This chain links TRBV7-2 with TRBJ2-1; unclear D gene. The V and J ends lost 1 base and 0 bases respectively, with 7 bases between them. The CDR3 runs to 15 residues. Germline V gene data show CDR1 as SGHTA and CDR2 as FQGNSA. For the CDR3, the DNA is TGTGCCAGCAGCTTAGAAAGAAGCTCCTACAATGAGCAGTTCTTC. Its translation is CASSLERSSYNEQFF.

The rearrangement links TRBV19 to TRBJ1-4; 7 bases are shared with TRBD1. The CDR3 has 14 residues. V shed 4 bases, J shed 7 bases, and the junction held 6 bases outside the gene matches. The germline V gene has CDR1 LNHDA and CDR2 SQIVND (reference sequence). The CDR3 loop reads CASSTGTAGEKLFF. CDR3 nucleotide sequence: TGTGCCAGTAGTACAGGGACAGCCGGTGAAAAACTGTTTTTT.

The chain joins TRBV10-3 to TRBJ1-5; 7 bases fit TRBD1. CDR3 length: 14 residues. Germline assignment: CDR1 ENHRY and CDR2 SYGVKD. The junction had 11 bases not matched to a gene; V was cut back by 10 bases and J by 5 bases. CDR3 DNA: TGTGCCACCGGACCCACAGGGGAGCATCAGCCCCAGCATTTT. Translation: CATGPTGEHQPQHF.

V usage is TRBV7-2 and J usage is TRBJ2-5, with 9 bases aligning to TRBD2. After removal of 11 bases from V and 4 bases from J, the junction contained 8 bases not matched to a gene. This CDR3 spans 13 amino acids. CDR1 is SGHTA and CDR2 is FQGNSA in the germline V gene. The chain's CDR3 is CAASGGRGETQYF. In DNA, the CDR3 is TGTGCCGCCTCCGGCGGGAGGGGAGAGACCCAGTACTTC.

This chain connects TRBV9 to TRBJ2-1; 9 bases map to TRBD2. The length of the CDR3 is 16 residues. Looked up from germline, CDR1 is SGDLS and CDR2 is YYNGEE. With V trimmed by 2 bases and J by 2 bases, 5 bases remained unmatched. The DNA of the CDR3 is TGTGCCAGCAGCGTTTCCGGGACTAGCACCTACAATGAGCAGTTCTTC. This codes for CASSVSGTSTYNEQFF.

The V and J genes are TRBV6-5 and TRBJ1-5; TRBD1 aligns across 8 bases. With V trimmed by 4 bases and J by 5 bases, 7 bases remained unmatched. This CDR3 is built from 15 residues. Germline assignment: CDR1 MNHEY and CDR2 SVGAGI. The CDR3 nucleotides read TGTGCCAGCAGTTCAGGACAGGGTCGGGATCAGCCCCAGCATTTT. As protein: CASSSGQGRDQPQHF.

This clone was detected only a few times. CDR3 protein: CATQYNYGNEQFF. In DNA form, the CDR3 reads TGTGCCACCCAGTACAATTATGGCAATGAGCAGTTCTTC. The chain links TRBV19 to TRBJ2-1; no clear D. Per germline, CDR1 LNHDA and CDR2 SQIVND (reference sequence). Deletions cut 10 bases from V and 6 bases from J, with 16 bases between. CDR3 length equals 13 residues.

This chain links TRBV20-1 with TRBJ1-5, with no clear D. V was shortened by 3 bases and J by 0 bases, with 9 bases between the two germline ends. Germline CDR1 reads DFQATT; CDR2 reads SNEGSKA (reference sequence). The CDR3 contains 14 residues. Written as DNA, the CDR3 is TGCAGTGCTAGTCGGGGAAATAGCAATCAGCCCCAGCATTTT. This sequence encodes CSASRGNSNQPQHF.

The CDR3: CASSIAWGDQPQHF. The CDR3 region has the DNA TGTGCCAGTAGTATCGCGTGGGGCGATCAGCCCCAGCATTTT. V and J are TRBV19 and TRBJ1-5; possibly TRBD1 for D (5 bases). This CDR3 spans 14 amino acids. The germline V and J ends were trimmed by 3 bases and 5 bases, with 11 bases remaining between them. CDR1 and CDR2 from the germline V gene are LNHDA and SQIVND (reference sequence).

The rearrangement joins TRBV28 to TRBJ1-5; no clear D gene. Germline V gene lookup returns CDR1 MDHEN and CDR2 SYDVKM. The CDR3 length is 14 residues. Trimming pared 7 bases from V and 0 bases from J, leaving 10 bases between. In nucleotides, the CDR3 is TGTGCCAGCAAGGCAGACAATAGCAATCAGCCCCAGCATTTT. Translation gives CASKADNSNQPQHF.